This TCR beta chain was documented in a study of cytomegalovirus exposure and HLA in healthy donors. In the study overall: For the approximately 360 genotyped donors, 75% to 90% fell within the Caucasian-associated ancestry cluster. The study, taken as a whole, reports: It was reportedly the case that the classifier diagnosed cytomegalovirus status with high specificity and sensitivity.

CDR1 is SEHNR, CDR2 FQNEAQ, per germline (reference sequence). The V segment lost 5 bases and the J segment 5 bases; nucleotides outside the gene matches: 7. The CDR3 consists of 16 residues. As regards this clone: As yet, its antigen is unknown.

PCR involved 60 Vbeta and 13 Jbeta primers. Sequencing was performed with immunoSEQ multiplex PCR; in TCRdb, only in-frame clones are kept and a portion is missing. Of about 200,000 clones detected, 82% appear once; the ten largest clones hold about 2.6%. This TCR came from a woman aged 40-49 years in good health and CMV-seronegative. V gene TRBV7-9 combines with J gene TRBJ2-5; 14 positions match TRBD2. The specimen sequenced was PBMCs. This CDR3 is CASSPKGLAGVETQYF. CDR3 DNA sequence: TGTGCCAGCAGCCCTAAGGGACTAGCGGGAGTCGAGACCCAGTACTTC.